One sample yielded the 30 T cell receptor beta chains listed below, sequenced in a study of vaccination effects on CD4 cells after COVID-19. Pools of viral peptides were used by the ViraFEST assay to expand antigen-specific CD4+ T cells ahead of sequencing. Culturing for 10 days preceded CD4+ T cell isolation. The healthy vaccine recipients, who had no prior SARS-CoV-2 infection, showed negative nucleocapsid antibodies. This table comes from immunoSEQ multiplex PCR, and its TCRdb copy is limited to in-frame clones, with some not included. The sample holds roughly 63,000 clones, over 70% seen once. These TCRs are of unknown antigen specificity. The sequences come from CD4+ T cells from PBMCs cultured with HCoV-OC43 spike peptides, collected before COVID-19 vaccination. The subset was: HCoV-OC43 spike overlapping peptide pool stimulation. These receptor sequences come from a human donor who received a COVID-19 vaccine.

The chain recombines TRBV19 with TRBJ2-7; perhaps TRBD1 as D (5 bases). Germline lookup yields CDR1 LNHDA and CDR2 SQIVND (reference sequence). CDR3 length equals 14 residues. Trimming pared 4 bases from V and 3 bases from J, leaving 13 bases between. CDR3 coding DNA: TGTGCCAGTAGTAGCTTGACAGTGATCTACGAGCAGTACGTC. Translation: CASSSLTVIYEQYV.

The V call is TRBV10-3, the J call TRBJ1-6, with D possibly TRBD1 on 5 matching bases. V dropped 5 bases and J dropped 7 bases, with 6 bases sitting between them. CDR1 is ENHRY and CDR2 is SYGVKD in the germline V gene. There are 12 residues in the CDR3. In DNA form, the CDR3 reads TGTGCCATCAGTACAGGAAATTCACCCCTCCACTTT. Encoded protein: CAISTGNSPLHF.

This CDR3 is CASSKGTGGSGANVLTF. The CDR3 nucleotides are TGTGCCAGCAGCAAGGGGACAGGGGGGTCTGGGGCCAACGTCCTGACTTTC. V and J are TRBV7-3 and TRBJ2-6; TRBD1 aligns across 11 bases. CDR3 length equals 17 residues. Germline CDR1 SGHTA, CDR2 FQGTGA. The ends lost 5 bases at V and 1 base at J; junction bases unmatched: 4.

The rearrangement links TRBV5-5 to TRBJ2-5; 9 bases match TRBD2. This CDR3 is 17 amino acids long. The V gene end was trimmed by 3 bases and the J gene end by 5 bases; junction bases not matched to a gene: 14. CDR1 and CDR2 from the germline V gene are SGHKS and YYEKEE (reference sequence). CDR3 protein: CASSSDWAGGPSETQYF. Here the CDR3 DNA reads TGTGCCAGCAGCTCAGATTGGGCGGGGGGGCCGTCGGAGACCCAGTACTTC.

This clone was recorded only once. This chain joins TRBV4-3 and TRBJ2-7; no definite D call. This CDR3 has 16 residues. Germline-derived CDR1 and CDR2 are LGHNA and YSLEER. V was pared by 2 bases and J by 0 bases, with 14 bases between. The CDR3 DNA reads as TGCGCCAGCAGCCAACCAAGGACGCTTGACTCCTACGAGCAGTACGTC. The encoded protein is CASSQPRTLDSYEQYV.

V is TRBV6-4 and J is TRBJ2-1, with 11 bases aligning to TRBD2. Trimming removed 4 bases from V and 3 bases from J; junction bases left unmatched: 2. Germline V lookup: CDR1 MRHNA, CDR2 SNTAGT. This CDR3 region has 15 residues. The CDR3, as DNA: TGTGCCAGCAGTGCCGGGACTAGCGGCTACAATGAGCAGTTCTTC. It codes for CASSAGTSGYNEQFF.

The chain links TRBV7-3 to TRBJ2-3, with D perhaps matching TRBD1 or TRBD2 (6 bases each). The V and J ends lost 5 bases and 0 bases respectively, with 12 bases between them. CDR1 is SGHTA and CDR2 is FQGTGA in the germline V gene. There are 15 residues in the CDR3. Written as DNA, the CDR3 is TGTGCCAGCAGCCCAACGGGGGCTAGCACAGATACGCAGTATTTT. It is translated as CASSPTGASTDTQYF.

This sequence joins TRBV7-8 and TRBJ2-3, with D uncertain. Trimming stripped 0 bases from V and 0 bases from J, with 13 bases between. This CDR3 has 17 residues. The germline gives CDR1 SGHVS, CDR2 FQNEAQ. The CDR3 DNA follows: TGTGCCAGCAGCTTAGCGAGGCGCGCGACTAGCACAGATACGCAGTATTTT. Its protein product is CASSLARRATSTDTQYF. The variable domain in full, completed from reference TRBV7-8 and TRBJ2-3, reads GAGVSQSPRYKVAKRGQDVALRCDPISGHVSLFWYQQALGQGPEFLTYFQNEAQLDKSGLPSDRFFAERPEGSVSTLKIQRTQQEDSAVYLCASSLARRATSTDTQYFGPGTRLTVL.

The V call is TRBV5-1, the J call TRBJ2-2; tentatively, D is TRBD1 (5 bases). Germline lookup yields CDR1 SGHRS and CDR2 YFSETQ. The germline V and J ends were trimmed by 4 bases and 2 bases, with 12 bases remaining between them. CDR3 size: 15 residues. The CDR3 nucleotides are TGCGCCAGCAGCAGGATTGGGGCCAACACCGGGGAGCTGTTTTTT. It yields the protein CASSRIGANTGELFF.

The chain links TRBV18 to TRBJ1-1; D is ambiguous. CDR1 is KGHSH, CDR2 LQKENI, per germline. V lost 2 bases to trimming and J lost 1 base, with 8 bases between them. CDR3 length: 14 residues. The chain's CDR3 is CASSPMVQNTEAFF. Written as DNA, the CDR3 is TGTGCCAGCTCACCAATGGTTCAGAACACTGAAGCTTTCTTT.

V gene TRBV7-9 combines with J gene TRBJ2-2, with D maybe TRBD1 (5 bases). Germline CDR1 SEHNR, CDR2 FQNEAQ (reference sequence). V dropped 4 bases and J dropped 1 base, with 10 bases sitting between them. This CDR3 has 15 amino acids. CDR3 protein: CASSWAQGNTGELFF. For the CDR3, the DNA is TGTGCCAGCAGCTGGGCGCAGGGGAACACCGGGGAGCTGTTTTTT.

The rearrangement links TRBV4-1 to TRBJ1-1; 11 positions agree with TRBD1. The CDR3 spans 17 residues. V gave up 5 bases and J gave up 0 bases; unmatched junction bases: 8. Germline lookup yields CDR1 MGHRA and CDR2 YSYEKL. CDR3 nucleotides: TGCGCCAGCAGCACGCGGACAGGGGGCATCATGAACACTGAAGCTTTCTTT. Amino acid sequence: CASSTRTGGIMNTEAFF.

This chain joins TRBV10-3 and TRBJ1-1, with TRBD1 identical over 7 bases. The CDR3 covers 12 residues. Germline CDR1 is ENHRY and CDR2 is SYGVKD. V was pared by 5 bases and J by 4 bases, with 1 base of the junction left unmatched. CDR3 nucleotide sequence: TGTGCCATCAGTCAGGGGGTCACTGAAGCTTTCTTT. This encodes CAISQGVTEAFF.

The J gene is TRBJ2-3, the V gene TRBV4-2; 15 nucleotides line up with TRBD2. CDR1 LGHNA and CDR2 YNFKEQ come from the germline V gene. The length of the CDR3 is 18 residues. Unmatched junction bases numbered 6, after V lost 5 bases and J lost 0 bases. CDR3 residues: CASSKGLAGGASTDTQYF. Here the CDR3 DNA reads TGTGCCAGCAGCAAGGGACTAGCGGGGGGCGCTAGCACAGATACGCAGTATTTT.

The chain uses TRBV2 and TRBJ1-2, with D perhaps matching TRBD1 (5 bases). Per germline, CDR1 SNHLY and CDR2 FYNNEI. CDR3 size: 15 residues. The germline V and J ends were trimmed by 6 bases and 6 bases, with 20 bases remaining between them. The CDR3 protein is CASRPERGETNGYTF. The CDR3, as DNA: TGTGCCAGCAGGCCCGAGAGGGGAGAGACGAATGGCTACACCTTC.

The chain links TRBV7-2 to TRBJ2-1; 10 nucleotides line up with TRBD2. The junction had 7 bases not matched to a gene; V was cut back by 5 bases and J by 0 bases. CDR3 length equals 17 residues. The germline gives CDR1 SGHTA, CDR2 FQGNSA. The CDR3 is CASSARLAGSSYNEQFF. The CDR3, as DNA: TGTGCCAGCAGCGCCAGACTAGCGGGCAGCTCCTACAATGAGCAGTTCTTC.

This sequence joins TRBV5-1 and TRBJ1-5; 7 nucleotides agree with TRBD1. Losses at the gene ends were 3 bases for V and 5 bases for J; bases not matched to a gene: 5. Germline lookup yields CDR1 SGHRS and CDR2 YFSETQ. This CDR3 spans 14 amino acids. This chain's CDR3 is CASSSGQEDQPQHF. CDR3 DNA: TGCGCCAGCAGCTCCGGACAGGAAGATCAGCCCCAGCATTTT.

The table lists this clone with a count of one. The chain couples TRBV2 to TRBJ2-7; 8 positions agree with TRBD2. Germline trimming cut 4 bases from V and 0 bases from J; bases unmatched to any gene: 5. Germline V gene sequence: CDR1 SNHLY, CDR2 FYNNEI. The CDR3 has 15 amino acids. The CDR3 loop is CASSGLARNSYEQYV. The CDR3 DNA is TGTGCCAGCAGTGGACTAGCGAGGAACTCCTACGAGCAGTACGTC.

This clone has just one count. The chain recombines TRBV6-2 or TRBV6-3 with TRBJ2-7; the D gene is possibly TRBD2 (5 bases). Deletions cut 0 bases from V and 4 bases from J, with 22 bases between. The CDR3 is 18 amino acids. CDR1 and CDR2 from the germline V gene are MNHEY and SVGEGT. The CDR3 DNA reads TGTGCCAGCAGTTACTCGAGGGCCCCGGCGGCCCCCACTTACGAGCAGTACGTC. Translating it yields CASSYSRAPAAPTYEQYV.

CDR3 region: CASKGGATNTGELFF. DNA for the CDR3: TGTGCCAGCAAAGGGGGGGCTACGAACACCGGGGAGCTGTTTTTT. The genes are TRBV9 and TRBJ2-2, with D maybe TRBD2 (7 bases). This CDR3 spans 15 amino acids. The germline V and J ends were trimmed by 6 bases and 0 bases, with 12 bases remaining between them. Germline CDR1 and CDR2: SGDLS and YYNGEE.

The chain joins TRBV28 to TRBJ1-5; 7 bases are a match to TRBD1. The CDR3 extends over 15 amino acids. CDR1 is MDHEN and CDR2 is SYDVKM in the germline V gene. V shed 2 bases and J 2 bases; nucleotides not matched to a gene: 3. The CDR3 nucleotides read TGTGCCAGCAGTTTAGACAGGGTTGGCAATCAGCCCCAGCATTTT. This sequence encodes CASSLDRVGNQPQHF.

This clone came up once. The genes are TRBV18 and TRBJ1-1, with 7 bases identical to TRBD1. Germline V gene sequence: CDR1 KGHSH, CDR2 LQKENI. The CDR3 is 15 residues long. The junction had 5 bases not matched to a gene; V was cut back by 3 bases and J by 1 base. The CDR3: CASSPQQGTNTEAFF. The CDR3 DNA is TGTGCCAGCTCACCTCAACAGGGGACGAACACTGAAGCTTTCTTT.

This sequence joins TRBV9 and TRBJ2-3; D perhaps matches TRBD1 (6 bases). CDR3 length equals 13 residues. Trimming pared 0 bases from V and 6 bases from J, leaving 8 bases between. The germline gives CDR1 SGDLS, CDR2 YYNGEE. The CDR3 DNA reads as TGTGCCAGCAGCGTAGAGCAGGGGGATACGCAGTATTTT. It is translated as CASSVEQGDTQYF.

This clone was seen a handful of times. The gene calls are TRBV7-6 and TRBJ2-1; TRBD1 is a possible D gene (6 bases). Germline CDR1 reads SGHVS; CDR2 reads FNYEAQ. The CDR3 runs to 15 residues. V lost 1 base to trimming and J lost 4 bases, with 11 bases between them. The CDR3 bases are TGTGCCAGCAGCTTAGATGGGACACGTTACAATGAGCAGTTCTTC. It is translated as CASSLDGTRYNEQFF.

A few counts support this clone. The chain links TRBV5-1 to TRBJ2-7, with D unresolved. V lost 5 bases and J 7 bases, leaving 13 bases between the germline ends. This CDR3 contains 12 residues. CDR1 SGHRS and CDR2 YFSETQ come from the germline V gene. The CDR3 DNA reads TGCGCCAGCAGGGACCAGCTCGGGGAGCAGTACGTC. Its translation: CASRDQLGEQYV.

The V gene is TRBV27, the J gene TRBJ1-5; no definite D call. V was shortened by 3 bases and J by 6 bases, with 6 bases between the two germline ends. There are 12 residues in the CDR3. Germline V lookup: CDR1 MNHEY, CDR2 SMNVEV (reference sequence). CDR3: CASSFRGQPQHF. In nucleotides, the CDR3 is TGTGCCAGCAGTTTCCGGGGTCAGCCCCAGCATTTT.

This clone was found a few times. The chain uses TRBV4-1 and TRBJ2-1; TRBD1 might be the D (6 bases). This CDR3 spans 15 amino acids. Germline lookup yields CDR1 MGHRA and CDR2 YSYEKL. Trimming left V 4 bases short and J 3 bases short, with 13 bases between. This CDR3 is CASSRDVQGYNEQFF. The DNA of the CDR3 is TGCGCCAGCAGCCGGGACGTACAGGGCTACAATGAGCAGTTCTTC.

The rearrangement uses TRBV5-1 and TRBJ2-1; 9 bases match TRBD2. Germline V gene data show CDR1 as SGHRS and CDR2 as YFSETQ. Losses at the gene ends were 4 bases for V and 9 bases for J; bases not matched to a gene: 14. The CDR3 is 16 residues long. CDR3 sequence: CASSLGPGLAGFEQFF. The CDR3 coding sequence is TGCGCCAGCAGCCTAGGGCCGGGACTAGCCGGGTTTGAGCAGTTCTTC. The complete variable domain, with remaining parts taken from reference TRBV5-1 and TRBJ2-1, reads KAGVTQTPRYLIKTRGQQVTLSCSPISGHRSVSWYQQTPGQGLQFLFEYFSETQRNKGNFPGRFSGRQFSNSRSEMNVSTLELGDSALYLCASSLGPGLAGFEQFFGPGTRLTVL.

The chain uses TRBV30 and TRBJ1-2, with 7 bases lining up with TRBD1. CDR3 length: 14 residues. CDR1 is GTSNPN and CDR2 is SVGIG in the germline V gene (reference sequence). With V trimmed by 2 bases and J by 4 bases, 7 bases remained unmatched. This CDR3 reads CAWSLPTGIYGYTF. CDR3 nucleotides: TGTGCCTGGAGTCTGCCGACAGGGATCTATGGCTACACCTTC.

This clone was seen a few times. V usage is TRBV6-6 and J usage is TRBJ2-5, with D possibly being TRBD1 or TRBD2 (7 bases each). V shed 0 bases and J shed 3 bases, with 11 bases lying between them. The CDR3 loop spans 15 amino acids. The germline gives CDR1 MNHNY, CDR2 SVGAGI (reference sequence). CDR3 amino acids: CASSYSPGGEETQYF. CDR3 DNA sequence: TGTGCCAGCAGTTACTCCCCAGGGGGGGAAGAGACCCAGTACTTC.